The T cell receptor beta chain described here comes from a study of response to subunit inactivated influenza vaccine (dated by TCRdb to 2016 to 2018). About the investigation overall: To follow how T cells responded to a trivalent subunit inactivated influenza vaccine, the researchers relied on deep quantitative profiling of the T cell receptor repertoire. The paper's findings and limits, for the study overall: The authors proposed that each seasonal influenza vaccination may bring in only a limited number of new T cells.

Per the germline V gene, MNHEY is the CDR1 and SVGAGI is the CDR2. Counted from cysteine to phenylalanine, this CDR3 has 14 amino acids. Left in the record is the CDR3 DNA by itself, 42 bases read in frame from the first base. Germline trimming amounts to 4 bases on V and 6 bases on J, with 5 as the count of junction bases outside the gene matches. As concerns this clonotype: The antigen it recognizes is unknown. No much larger clonotype is one base removed from it; base qualities were not supplied.

In light of the paper, this sample's time point label describes: 45 days after influenza vaccine administration. Library method: RT-PCR. Instrument used: Illumina HiSeq 2500. Using fastp trimming at Q25 and MiXCR clonotype assembly, TCRdb reanalyzed the public sequencing data and kept in-frame beta chains. CDR3 protein duplicates are merged, each entry listing the most common genes and DNA. The sample contains 500,000 to 600,000 distinct CDR3 sequences, approximately 13% of them found a single time. In total, the top ten clones hold under 15% of the sample. This TCR was sampled from a man aged 50 or older who received an inactivated influenza vaccine. Donor details come from another sample of the same person, matched by shared clones. The sequencing used PBMCs from blood, collected roughly 6 weeks after vaccination. Recombination joined TRBV6-5 with TRBJ1-5, and TRBD1 aligns with 8 junction nucleotides. The CDR3 corresponds to CASSLQGVGQPQHF. The nucleotide sequence reads as follows: TGTGCCAGCAGTTTACAGGGGGTAGGTCAGCCCCAGCATTTT.